This TCR beta chain was observed in a study of blood T cell repertoires in COVID-19. Germline CDR1 is LGHDT and CDR2 is YNNKEL (reference sequence). V was trimmed by 0 bases and J by 8 bases, leaving 8 bases between them. The CDR3 has 14 amino acids. Sequenced by immunoSEQ multiplex PCR; TCRdb stores in-frame clones only, minus some. The sample shows 110,000 to 150,000 clones, around 81% of them seen only once. The chain combines TRBV3-1 (or the pseudogene TRBV3-2) with TRBJ1-6; D is perhaps TRBD1 (5 bases). Sequences were obtained from peripheral blood. The TCR comes from a human donor in a cohort sampled during active COVID-19. CDR3 in amino acids: CASSQDGGYSPLHF. The CDR3 DNA follows: TGTGCCAGCAGCCAAGACGGGGGGTATTCACCCCTCCACTTT.